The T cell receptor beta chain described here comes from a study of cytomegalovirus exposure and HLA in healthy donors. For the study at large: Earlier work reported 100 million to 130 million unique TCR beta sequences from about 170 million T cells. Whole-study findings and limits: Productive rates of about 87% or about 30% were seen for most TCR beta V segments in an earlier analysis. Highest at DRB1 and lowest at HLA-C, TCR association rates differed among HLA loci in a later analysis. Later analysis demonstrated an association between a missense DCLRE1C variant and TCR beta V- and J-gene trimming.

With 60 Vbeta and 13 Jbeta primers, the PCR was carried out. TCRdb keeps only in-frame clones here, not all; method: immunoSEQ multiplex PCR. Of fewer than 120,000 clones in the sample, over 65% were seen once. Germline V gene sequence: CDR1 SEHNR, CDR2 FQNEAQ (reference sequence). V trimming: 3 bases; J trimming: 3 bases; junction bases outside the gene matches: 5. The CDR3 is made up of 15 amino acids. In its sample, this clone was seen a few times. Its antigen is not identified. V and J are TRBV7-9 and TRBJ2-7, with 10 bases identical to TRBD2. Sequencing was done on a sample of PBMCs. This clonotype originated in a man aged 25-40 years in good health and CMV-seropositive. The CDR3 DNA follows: TGTGCCAGCAGCTTTTCGTGGACTAGCGGCTACGAGCAGTACTTC. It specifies CASSFSWTSGYEQYF.